Below, 11 T cell receptor beta chains from the same sample are listed, as sequenced in a study of T cells in Graves' hyperthyroidism and ophthalmopathy (dated 2019 in TCRdb). Library method: multiplex PCR. Sequencing was performed on an Illumina HiSeq 2000. The TCR beta CDR3 regions were amplified from RNA transcripts. For the first round of RT-PCR on the TCR CDR3, the HTBI primer set was used together with the Qiagen OneStep RT-PCR kit. TCRdb reanalyzed the raw reads on its own, using fastp at Q25 for trimming and MiXCR for clone calling, and kept in-frame beta chains. Rows merge per CDR3 protein into single entries with the most common DNA and genes. The sample profile shows roughly 550,000 distinct CDR3 sequences; about 15% of them were found once. The ten largest make up about 29% of the sample. The sample consisted of blood. These receptors all come from a woman aged 25 to 39 with Graves' ophthalmopathy.

This clonotype was counted only a few times. The CDR3 DNA is TGTGCCAGCAGCGTAGCCAGGGCGGGCACTGAAGCTTTCTTT. Translated: CASSVARAGTEAFF. J is TRBJ1-1 and V is TRBV9, with TRBD1 as a possible D gene (5 bases). CDR3 length: 14 residues. Germline V gene lookup returns CDR1 SGDLS and CDR2 YYNGEE. Trimming took 0 bases from V and 4 from J, leaving 10 bases between them.

In its sample, this clonotype was seen many times. The chain combines TRBV5-1 with TRBJ2-1; 8 nucleotides agree with TRBD2. The germline V gene has CDR1 SGHRS and CDR2 YFSETQ. The trim removed 1 base at V and 6 bases at J, leaving 9 bases unmatched. This CDR3 comprises 16 residues. The CDR3 reads CASSLRLAPELNEQFF. In nucleotides, the CDR3 is TGCGCCAGCAGCTTGCGACTAGCGCCCGAACTCAATGAGCAGTTCTTC.

The table lists this clonotype with a few counts. This chain connects TRBV11-2 to TRBJ2-7; 11 bases match TRBD1. The CDR3 loop spans 15 amino acids. Germline CDR1 reads SGHAT; CDR2 reads FQNNGV. V dropped 0 bases and J dropped 6; count of bases not matched to a gene: 4. The CDR3 sequence is CASSLDVGTGGEQYF. CDR3 sequence (DNA): TGTGCCAGCAGCTTAGATGTTGGGACAGGGGGCGAGCAGTACTTC. Full variable domain (rest looked up from reference TRBV11-2 and TRBJ2-7): EAGVAQSPRYKIIEKRQSVAFWCNPISGHATLYWYQQILGQGPKLLIQFQNNGVVDDSQLPKDRFSAERLKGVDSTLKIQPAKLEDSAVYLCASSLDVGTGGEQYFGPGTRLTVT.

Only a few counts were recorded for this clonotype. The chain is built from TRBV5-4 and TRBJ2-7, with D perhaps matching TRBD2 (6 bases). The CDR3 totals 13 residues. Trimming stripped 4 bases from V and 6 bases from J, with 14 bases between. Germline V gene lookup returns CDR1 SGHNT and CDR2 YYREEE (reference sequence). In DNA, the CDR3 is TGTGCCAGCAGCCCGGGACTGCTCCGCGAGCAGTACTTC. Its translation: CASSPGLLREQYF. Using reference TRBV5-4 and TRBJ2-7 for the parts outside the CDR3, the full variable domain is ETGVTQSPTHLIKTRGQQVTLRCSSQSGHNTVSWYQQALGQGPQFIFQYYREEENGRGNFPPRFSGLQFPNYSSELNVNALELDDSALYLCASSPGLLREQYFGPGTRLTVT.

This clonotype was detected many times. This chain uses TRBV20-1 with TRBJ2-5, with TRBD2 matching 7 bases. J was trimmed by 1 base and V by 2 bases; bases with no gene match: 1. The length of the CDR3 is 13 residues. CDR1 is DFQATT, CDR2 SNEGSKA, per germline (reference sequence). The CDR3 DNA is TGCAGTGCTAGACTAGCGGTCCAAGAGACCCAGTACTTC. It codes for CSARLAVQETQYF.

This clonotype has at least ten counts. The chain has TRBV5-8 and TRBJ2-1; D ambiguous. The CDR3 runs 15 residues. V lost 2 bases to trimming and J lost 7 bases, with 16 bases between them. Germline assignment: CDR1 SGHTS and CDR2 YDEGEE. The chain's CDR3 is CASSLESVRANEQFF. The DNA of the CDR3 is TGTGCCAGCAGCTTAGAAAGTGTCCGCGCAAATGAGCAGTTCTTC. Filled out from reference TRBV5-8 and TRBJ2-1, the complete variable domain reads EAGVTQSPTHLIKTRGQQATLRCSPISGHTSVYWYQQALGLGLQFLLWYDEGEERNRGNFPPRFSGRQFPNYSSELNVNALELEDSALYLCASSLESVRANEQFFGPGTRLTVL.

This clonotype occurred many times. The chain carries TRBV9 and TRBJ2-3; 8 bases map to TRBD2. Germline CDR1 SGDLS, CDR2 YYNGEE. This CDR3 contains 15 residues. V gave up 2 bases and J gave up 5 bases; unmatched junction bases: 7. The CDR3 DNA follows: TGTGCCAGCAGCGTTAGCGGGACGTTAGGAGATACGCAGTATTTT. It codes for CASSVSGTLGDTQYF. Full variable domain (rest looked up from reference TRBV9 and TRBJ2-3): DSGVTQTPKHLITATGQRVTLRCSPRSGDLSVYWYQQSLDQGLQFLIQYYNGEERAKGNILERFSAQQFPDLHSELNLSSLELGDSALYFCASSVSGTLGDTQYFGPGTRLTVL.

This chain connects TRBV5-1 to TRBJ1-1, with D tentatively TRBD1 (5 bases). In germline, CDR1 is SGHRS, CDR2 YFSETQ. The germline V and J ends were trimmed by 3 bases and 4 bases, with 7 bases remaining between them. This CDR3 comprises 12 residues. The CDR3 region has the DNA TGCGCCAGCAGCTCCCAGGGCACTGAAGCTTTCTTT. This codes for CASSSQGTEAFF.

CDR3 residues: CASSLGGTGGTEAFF. The CDR3 bases are TGCGCCAGCAGCTTGGGTGGCACAGGGGGCACTGAAGCTTTCTTT. The rearrangement joins TRBV5-1 to TRBJ1-1, with 8 positions matching TRBD1. Germline CDR1 and CDR2: SGHRS and YFSETQ. CDR3 length: 15 residues. V lost 0 bases to trimming and J lost 4 bases; unmatched junction nucleotides: 5.

There are many counts of this clonotype. The CDR3 protein is CSAPDRAGGGNNEQFF. The DNA of the CDR3 is TGCAGTGCTCCCGACCGAGCGGGAGGGGGGAACAATGAGCAGTTCTTC. The chain is built from TRBV20-1 and TRBJ2-1; the match to TRBD2 covers 10 bases. Germline V gene sequence: CDR1 DFQATT, CDR2 SNEGSKA (reference sequence). V dropped 5 bases and J dropped 5; count of bases not matched to a gene: 12. This CDR3 has 16 amino acids.

In this sample, this clonotype turned up a few times. The chain is built from TRBV10-3 and TRBJ1-5, with D possibly matching TRBD1 (6 bases). This CDR3 has 14 amino acids. Trimming removed 4 bases from V and 4 bases from J, with 11 bases in between. Germline values: CDR1 ENHRY, CDR2 SYGVKD. The CDR3 nucleotides are TGTGCCATCAGTGGGTCACAGGGAAATCAGCCCCAGCATTTT. It specifies CAISGSQGNQPQHF.